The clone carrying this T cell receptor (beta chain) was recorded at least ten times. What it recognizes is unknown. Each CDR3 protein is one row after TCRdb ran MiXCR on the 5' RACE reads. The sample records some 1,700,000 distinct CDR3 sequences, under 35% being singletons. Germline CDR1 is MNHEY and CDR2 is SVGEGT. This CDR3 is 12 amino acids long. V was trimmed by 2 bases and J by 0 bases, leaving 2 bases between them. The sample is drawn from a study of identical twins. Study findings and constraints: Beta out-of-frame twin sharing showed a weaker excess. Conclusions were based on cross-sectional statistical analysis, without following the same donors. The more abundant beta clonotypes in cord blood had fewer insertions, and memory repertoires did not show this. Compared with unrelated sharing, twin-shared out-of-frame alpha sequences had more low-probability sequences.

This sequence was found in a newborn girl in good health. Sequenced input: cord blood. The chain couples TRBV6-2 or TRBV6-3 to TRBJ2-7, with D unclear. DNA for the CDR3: TGTGCCAGCAGTTACAACTCCTACGAGCAGTACTTC. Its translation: CASSYNSYEQYF.